The clone carrying this TCR beta chain has more than one count but fewer than ten. Its antigen is unknown. The CDR3 sequence is 11 residues long. Germline loops: CDR1 SEHNR, CDR2 FQNEAQ (reference sequence). V lost 4 bases, J lost 12 bases, and 12 bases lay in between. This sample is part of a study of T cell repertoires in cytomegalovirus infection. Findings of the study overall: The response measured ex vivo was dominated by TCR beta clonotypes (HLA-C-restricted and CMV-specific).

TCRdb recomputed calls from the reads with MiXCR, one row per CDR3 protein. Here the sample spans fewer than 900,000 distinct CDR3 sequences, under 35% being singletons. The clonotype was recovered from a human donor in good health (CMV status not recorded). Some clones in this sample may be carry-over from other donors' samples. The rearrangement links TRBV7-9 to TRBJ2-5, with D unclear. The source was cultured CD8+ T cells from PBMCs, collected from culture after CMV antigen stimulation. The CDR3 loop is CASSSGPSEYF. The CDR3 bases are TGTGCCAGCAGCTCCGGGCCGTCAGAGTACTTC.